One sample yielded the 23 T cell receptor beta chains listed below, sequenced in a study of T-cell reconstitution after alpha-beta-depleted transplantation in children. As it was prepared, the TCRbeta library received unique molecular identifiers. Via MiXCR, TCRdb re-called the PCR reads, giving one row per CDR3 protein. Of around 250,000 distinct CDR3 sequences listed, just under 8.5% are singletons. Here the sequenced sample was PBMCs, mostly from graft donor cells, taken 180 days after TCRalphabeta/CD19-depleted stem cell transplant. The receptors originated from a male patient aged 10-17 years who had a stem cell transplant for acute lymphoblastic leukemia, so the T cells may come from the graft donor.

This clonotype has at least ten counts. CDR3 loop: CSAGGAGRGQPQHF. DNA for the CDR3: TGCAGTGCTGGGGGGGCAGGGCGAGGTCAGCCCCAGCATTTT. The genes are TRBV20-1 and TRBJ1-5; possibly TRBD1 for D (6 bases). The CDR3 contains 14 residues. Trimming stripped 5 bases from V and 6 bases from J, with 17 bases between. Germline CDR1 DFQATT, CDR2 SNEGSKA (reference sequence).

This clonotype was observed at least ten times. This rearrangement joins TRBV18 to TRBJ2-5, with D perhaps TRBD2 (5 bases). Looked up from germline, CDR1 is KGHSH and CDR2 is LQKENI. Trimming left V 1 base short and J 2 bases short, with 5 bases between. There are 13 residues in the CDR3. For the CDR3, the DNA is TGTGCCAGCTCACCACTAGCGCAAGAGACCCAGTACTTC. Translation: CASSPLAQETQYF.

This clonotype has just a few counts. The gene calls are TRBV5-8 and TRBJ2-5; 7 bases fit TRBD1. After removal of 5 bases from V and 5 bases from J, the junction contained 12 bases not matched to a gene. This CDR3 region has 15 residues. Germline values: CDR1 SGHTS, CDR2 YDEGEE. CDR3 DNA: TGTGCCAGCAGAACCGGGACAGTAAAAGGGGAGACCCAGTACTTC. Protein sequence: CASRTGTVKGETQYF.

The table lists this clonotype with many counts. The V call is TRBV20-1, the J call TRBJ2-7; no reliable D call. The V end lost 0 bases, the J end lost 2 bases, and 8 bases lay between the germline ends. The germline V gene has CDR1 DFQATT and CDR2 SNEGSKA (reference sequence). The CDR3 is 13 amino acids. The CDR3 region is CSARDPSTYEQYF. The CDR3 DNA sequence: TGCAGTGCTAGAGATCCCAGCACCTACGAGCAGTACTTC.

Many counts were recorded for this clonotype. The V and J genes are TRBV20-1 and TRBJ2-5; 9 positions agree with TRBD1. Germline CDR1 is DFQATT and CDR2 is SNEGSKA (reference sequence). The V gene end was trimmed by 2 bases and the J gene end by 4 bases; junction bases not matched to a gene: 5. CDR3 length equals 14 residues. Written as DNA, the CDR3 is TGCAGTGCTAGACGCCCGACAGGGGGAGAGACCCAGTACTTC. Amino acid sequence: CSARRPTGGETQYF.

Ten or more counts support this clonotype. The chain joins TRBV28 to TRBJ1-1, with D unresolved. The CDR3 consists of 14 residues. CDR1 is MDHEN, CDR2 SYDVKM, per germline. Deletions cut 2 bases from V and 4 bases from J, with 11 bases between. DNA of the CDR3: TGTGCCAGCAGTTTAGATTACCGGGGCACTGAAGCTTTCTTT. It is translated as CASSLDYRGTEAFF.

This chain connects TRBV3-1 to TRBJ2-2; perhaps D is TRBD1 or TRBD2 (5 bases each). Germline assignment: CDR1 LGHDT and CDR2 YNNKEL (reference sequence). This CDR3 region has 14 residues. V lost 4 bases to trimming and J lost 5 bases, with 11 bases between them. Written as DNA, the CDR3 is TGTGCCAGCAGCCCCGGGACGGTAACCGGGGAGCTGTTTTTT. It translates to CASSPGTVTGELFF. The full variable domain, its missing parts supplied by reference TRBV3-1 and TRBJ2-2, is DTAVSQTPKYLVTQMGNDKSIKCEQNLGHDTMYWYKQDSKKFLKIMFSYNNKELIINETVPNRFSPKSPDKAHLNLHINSLELGDSAVYFCASSPGTVTGELFFGEGSRLTVL.

This clonotype was counted at least ten times. The rearrangement uses TRBV15 and TRBJ2-2; 9 nucleotides line up with TRBD2. Germline V CDR1 and CDR2: LNHNV, YYDKDF (reference sequence). Trimming at V came to 2 bases and at J to 1 base, leaving 5 bases not matched to a gene. The CDR3 runs 17 residues. CDR3 sequence reads: CATSRTGTSRNTGELFF. In DNA, the CDR3 is TGTGCCACCAGCAGAACCGGGACTAGCAGGAACACCGGGGAGCTGTTTTTT.

The V gene is TRBV4-2, the J gene TRBJ1-2; D unclear. CDR3 length: 15 amino acids. V lost 0 bases to trimming and J lost 1 base, with 9 bases between them. Germline V gene lookup returns CDR1 LGHNA and CDR2 YNFKEQ. This chain's CDR3 is CASSQDYGDNYGYTF. The CDR3 DNA sequence: TGTGCCAGCAGCCAAGATTACGGCGATAACTATGGCTACACCTTC.

This clonotype was recorded many times. This chain uses TRBV28 with TRBJ2-4; D is perhaps TRBD2 (6 bases). Trimming removed 1 base from V and 0 bases from J, with 16 bases in between. Germline values: CDR1 MDHEN, CDR2 SYDVKM. This CDR3 comprises 18 residues. The CDR3 sequence: CASSLFRLGDLAKNIQYF. The CDR3 coding sequence is TGTGCCAGCAGTTTATTCCGCTTGGGGGACTTAGCCAAAAACATTCAGTACTTC. Together with reference TRBV28 and TRBJ2-4, the CDR3 gives the full variable domain: DVKVTQSSRYLVKRTGEKVFLECVQDMDHENMFWYRQDPGLGLRLIYFSYDVKMKEKGDIPEGYSVSREKKERFSLILESASTNQTSMYLCASSLFRLGDLAKNIQYFGAGTRLSVL.

Many counts were recorded for this clonotype. This chain uses TRBV5-5 with TRBJ2-7; perhaps TRBD2 as D (5 bases). Germline V gene lookup returns CDR1 SGHKS and CDR2 YYEKEE (reference sequence). The CDR3 runs 15 residues. V lost 0 bases and J 5 bases, leaving 15 bases between the germline ends. CDR3 nucleotide sequence: TGTGCCAGCAGCTTGGTTGCGGGTAGTATCCACGAGCAGTACTTC. Translation: CASSLVAGSIHEQYF.

This clonotype was detected ten times or more. CDR3 sequence (DNA): TGCAGCGTTGGGTCAGGGGGCACCGGGGAGCTGTTTTTT. Translation gives CSVGSGGTGELFF. This chain connects TRBV29-1 to TRBJ2-2; 7 nucleotides line up with TRBD1. CDR1 is SQVTM and CDR2 is ANQGSEA in the germline V gene. Trimming removed 4 bases from V and 4 bases from J; junction bases left unmatched: 3. This CDR3 spans 13 amino acids.

This clonotype was seen ten or more times. This chain links TRBV28 with TRBJ1-3, with D unclear. CDR1 is MDHEN and CDR2 is SYDVKM in the germline V gene. V lost 4 bases and J lost 0, with 10 bases in between. This CDR3 is 15 amino acids long. In DNA, the CDR3 is TGTGCCAGCAGTTCTCCGGCCCTCTCTGGAAACACCATATATTTT. Its protein is CASSSPALSGNTIYF.

Worth noting for this clonotype: This sequence may be a read error, since a much larger clone differs from it by one base. The chain is built from TRBV10-3 and TRBJ2-7, with D perhaps TRBD1 or TRBD2 (5 bases each). The CDR3 runs 12 residues. Germline V gives CDR1 ENHRY, CDR2 SYGVKD. The CDR3 coding sequence is TGTGCCATCGGTGAGTCTAGCCAGGGATATCACTTC. Its translation is CAIGESSQGYHF.

This clonotype showed up many times. The chain carries TRBV28 and TRBJ1-5; D is undetermined. The germline V gene encodes CDR1 MDHEN and CDR2 SYDVKM. The CDR3 contains 19 residues. Trimming took 6 bases from V and 0 from J, leaving 24 bases between them. The CDR3 sequence: CASSNRRTEEIYSNQPQHF. CDR3 sequence (DNA): TGTGCCAGCAGCAACAGACGGACCGAAGAAATTTATAGCAATCAGCCCCAGCATTTT.

This clonotype was detected ten times or more. The chain employs TRBV18 and TRBJ1-5; TRBD1 agrees at 9 bases. V trimming: 4 bases; J trimming: 6 bases; junction bases outside the gene matches: 4. This CDR3 contains 14 residues. Germline CDR1 and CDR2: KGHSH and LQKENI. For the CDR3, the DNA is TGTGCCAGCTCACAAACAGGGGGCGGTCAGCCCCAGCATTTT. Protein: CASSQTGGGQPQHF.

This clonotype came up many times. The V gene is TRBV2, the J gene TRBJ2-1; perhaps TRBD1 as D (7 bases). Germline V gene lookup returns CDR1 SNHLY and CDR2 FYNNEI. V was clipped by 2 bases and J by 9 bases, with 14 bases between them. This CDR3 has 14 amino acids. For the CDR3, the DNA is TGTGCCAGCAGTGAACGTTACAGGGGAGGTGAGCAGTTCTTC. This translates into CASSERYRGGEQFF.

This clonotype was observed many times. The V and J genes are TRBV6-5 and TRBJ1-2; tentatively, D is TRBD1 (6 bases). The CDR3 consists of 13 residues. Germline V lookup: CDR1 MNHEY, CDR2 SVGAGI. Trimming removed 2 bases from V and 4 bases from J, with 8 bases in between. CDR3 in DNA: TGTGCCAGCAGTTACGACAGGATCTATGGCTACACCTTC. This sequence encodes CASSYDRIYGYTF.

This clonotype was picked up many times. This sequence joins TRBV7-2 and TRBJ1-2, with 9 bases lining up with TRBD1. The CDR3 is 15 residues long. Germline V gene sequence: CDR1 SGHTA, CDR2 FQGNSA. Germline trimming cut 2 bases from V and 1 base from J; bases unmatched to any gene: 2. In DNA, the CDR3 is TGTGCCAGCAGCTTATACAGGGGGCTTAACTATGGCTACACCTTC. Amino acid sequence: CASSLYRGLNYGYTF. Filled out from reference TRBV7-2 and TRBJ1-2, the complete variable domain reads GAGVSQSPSNKVTEKGKDVELRCDPISGHTALYWYRQSLGQGLEFLIYFQGNSAPDKSGLPSDRFSAERTGGSVSTLTIQRTQQEDSAVYLCASSLYRGLNYGYTFGSGTRLTVV.

Note on this clonotype: One base away lies a much larger clone, so this may be a sequencing read error. The chain carries TRBV6-1 and TRBJ2-7, with TRBD2 matching 7 bases. The CDR3 extends over 16 amino acids. The V segment lost 5 bases and the J segment 10 bases; nucleotides outside the gene matches: 20. Germline V gene lookup returns CDR1 MNHNS and CDR2 SASEGT. This chain's CDR3 is CASSRMGGDPFGDQYF. CDR3 in DNA: TGTGCCAGCAGTCGAATGGGGGGGGACCCTTTCGGCGACCAGTACTTC.

A few counts support this clonotype. This chain uses TRBV6-1 with TRBJ2-6; D ambiguous. Trimming pared 5 bases from V and 4 bases from J, leaving 9 bases between. Germline V gene sequence: CDR1 MNHNS, CDR2 SASEGT. This CDR3 comprises 14 residues. Here the CDR3 DNA reads TGTGCCAGCAGTAATAATCGGGGGGCCAACGTCCTGACTTTC. Protein product: CASSNNRGANVLTF.

This clonotype was seen repeatedly, ten times or more. The chain uses TRBV6-2 or TRBV6-3 and TRBJ2-7, with a possible D match to TRBD2 (5 bases). Between the trimmed V and J ends, which lost 0 bases and 2 bases, there was a span of 11 bases. The CDR3 is made up of 15 amino acids. From germline, CDR1 is MNHEY and CDR2 SVGEGT. The CDR3 bases are TGTGCCAGCAGTTACTCGGACGGAGGTCCCTACGAGCAGTACTTC. It specifies CASSYSDGGPYEQYF.

This clonotype occurred a few times. This rearrangement joins TRBV2 to TRBJ2-5; D possibly uses TRBD1 or TRBD2 (5 bases each). In germline, CDR1 is SNHLY, CDR2 FYNNEI. CDR3 length: 16 residues. V lost 1 base and J lost 7, with 19 bases in between. CDR3 loop: CASSEGWGRRNRTQYF. The DNA for the CDR3 is TGTGCCAGCAGTGAAGGTTGGGGACGGCGAAATCGGACCCAGTACTTC. Full variable domain (missing parts from reference TRBV2 and TRBJ2-5): EPEVTQTPSHQVTQMGQEVILRCVPISNHLYFYWYRQILGQKVEFLVSFYNNEISEKSEIFDDQFSVERPDGSNFTLKIRSTKLEDSAMYFCASSEGWGRRNRTQYFGPGTRLLVL.